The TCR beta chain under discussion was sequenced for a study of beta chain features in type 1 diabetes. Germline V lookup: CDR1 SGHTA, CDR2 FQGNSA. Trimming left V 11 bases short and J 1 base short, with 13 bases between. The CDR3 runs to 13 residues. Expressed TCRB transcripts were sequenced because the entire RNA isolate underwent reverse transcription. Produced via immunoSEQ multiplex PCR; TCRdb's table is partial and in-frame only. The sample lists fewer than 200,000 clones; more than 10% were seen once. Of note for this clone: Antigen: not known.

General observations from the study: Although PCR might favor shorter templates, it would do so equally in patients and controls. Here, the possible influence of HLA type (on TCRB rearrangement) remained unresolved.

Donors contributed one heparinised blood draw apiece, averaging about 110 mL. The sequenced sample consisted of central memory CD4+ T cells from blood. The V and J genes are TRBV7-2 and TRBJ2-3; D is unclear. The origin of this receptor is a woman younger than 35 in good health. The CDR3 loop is CASSPSGTDTQYF. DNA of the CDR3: TGTGCCTCCTCCCCATCGGGCACAGATACGCAGTATTTT.